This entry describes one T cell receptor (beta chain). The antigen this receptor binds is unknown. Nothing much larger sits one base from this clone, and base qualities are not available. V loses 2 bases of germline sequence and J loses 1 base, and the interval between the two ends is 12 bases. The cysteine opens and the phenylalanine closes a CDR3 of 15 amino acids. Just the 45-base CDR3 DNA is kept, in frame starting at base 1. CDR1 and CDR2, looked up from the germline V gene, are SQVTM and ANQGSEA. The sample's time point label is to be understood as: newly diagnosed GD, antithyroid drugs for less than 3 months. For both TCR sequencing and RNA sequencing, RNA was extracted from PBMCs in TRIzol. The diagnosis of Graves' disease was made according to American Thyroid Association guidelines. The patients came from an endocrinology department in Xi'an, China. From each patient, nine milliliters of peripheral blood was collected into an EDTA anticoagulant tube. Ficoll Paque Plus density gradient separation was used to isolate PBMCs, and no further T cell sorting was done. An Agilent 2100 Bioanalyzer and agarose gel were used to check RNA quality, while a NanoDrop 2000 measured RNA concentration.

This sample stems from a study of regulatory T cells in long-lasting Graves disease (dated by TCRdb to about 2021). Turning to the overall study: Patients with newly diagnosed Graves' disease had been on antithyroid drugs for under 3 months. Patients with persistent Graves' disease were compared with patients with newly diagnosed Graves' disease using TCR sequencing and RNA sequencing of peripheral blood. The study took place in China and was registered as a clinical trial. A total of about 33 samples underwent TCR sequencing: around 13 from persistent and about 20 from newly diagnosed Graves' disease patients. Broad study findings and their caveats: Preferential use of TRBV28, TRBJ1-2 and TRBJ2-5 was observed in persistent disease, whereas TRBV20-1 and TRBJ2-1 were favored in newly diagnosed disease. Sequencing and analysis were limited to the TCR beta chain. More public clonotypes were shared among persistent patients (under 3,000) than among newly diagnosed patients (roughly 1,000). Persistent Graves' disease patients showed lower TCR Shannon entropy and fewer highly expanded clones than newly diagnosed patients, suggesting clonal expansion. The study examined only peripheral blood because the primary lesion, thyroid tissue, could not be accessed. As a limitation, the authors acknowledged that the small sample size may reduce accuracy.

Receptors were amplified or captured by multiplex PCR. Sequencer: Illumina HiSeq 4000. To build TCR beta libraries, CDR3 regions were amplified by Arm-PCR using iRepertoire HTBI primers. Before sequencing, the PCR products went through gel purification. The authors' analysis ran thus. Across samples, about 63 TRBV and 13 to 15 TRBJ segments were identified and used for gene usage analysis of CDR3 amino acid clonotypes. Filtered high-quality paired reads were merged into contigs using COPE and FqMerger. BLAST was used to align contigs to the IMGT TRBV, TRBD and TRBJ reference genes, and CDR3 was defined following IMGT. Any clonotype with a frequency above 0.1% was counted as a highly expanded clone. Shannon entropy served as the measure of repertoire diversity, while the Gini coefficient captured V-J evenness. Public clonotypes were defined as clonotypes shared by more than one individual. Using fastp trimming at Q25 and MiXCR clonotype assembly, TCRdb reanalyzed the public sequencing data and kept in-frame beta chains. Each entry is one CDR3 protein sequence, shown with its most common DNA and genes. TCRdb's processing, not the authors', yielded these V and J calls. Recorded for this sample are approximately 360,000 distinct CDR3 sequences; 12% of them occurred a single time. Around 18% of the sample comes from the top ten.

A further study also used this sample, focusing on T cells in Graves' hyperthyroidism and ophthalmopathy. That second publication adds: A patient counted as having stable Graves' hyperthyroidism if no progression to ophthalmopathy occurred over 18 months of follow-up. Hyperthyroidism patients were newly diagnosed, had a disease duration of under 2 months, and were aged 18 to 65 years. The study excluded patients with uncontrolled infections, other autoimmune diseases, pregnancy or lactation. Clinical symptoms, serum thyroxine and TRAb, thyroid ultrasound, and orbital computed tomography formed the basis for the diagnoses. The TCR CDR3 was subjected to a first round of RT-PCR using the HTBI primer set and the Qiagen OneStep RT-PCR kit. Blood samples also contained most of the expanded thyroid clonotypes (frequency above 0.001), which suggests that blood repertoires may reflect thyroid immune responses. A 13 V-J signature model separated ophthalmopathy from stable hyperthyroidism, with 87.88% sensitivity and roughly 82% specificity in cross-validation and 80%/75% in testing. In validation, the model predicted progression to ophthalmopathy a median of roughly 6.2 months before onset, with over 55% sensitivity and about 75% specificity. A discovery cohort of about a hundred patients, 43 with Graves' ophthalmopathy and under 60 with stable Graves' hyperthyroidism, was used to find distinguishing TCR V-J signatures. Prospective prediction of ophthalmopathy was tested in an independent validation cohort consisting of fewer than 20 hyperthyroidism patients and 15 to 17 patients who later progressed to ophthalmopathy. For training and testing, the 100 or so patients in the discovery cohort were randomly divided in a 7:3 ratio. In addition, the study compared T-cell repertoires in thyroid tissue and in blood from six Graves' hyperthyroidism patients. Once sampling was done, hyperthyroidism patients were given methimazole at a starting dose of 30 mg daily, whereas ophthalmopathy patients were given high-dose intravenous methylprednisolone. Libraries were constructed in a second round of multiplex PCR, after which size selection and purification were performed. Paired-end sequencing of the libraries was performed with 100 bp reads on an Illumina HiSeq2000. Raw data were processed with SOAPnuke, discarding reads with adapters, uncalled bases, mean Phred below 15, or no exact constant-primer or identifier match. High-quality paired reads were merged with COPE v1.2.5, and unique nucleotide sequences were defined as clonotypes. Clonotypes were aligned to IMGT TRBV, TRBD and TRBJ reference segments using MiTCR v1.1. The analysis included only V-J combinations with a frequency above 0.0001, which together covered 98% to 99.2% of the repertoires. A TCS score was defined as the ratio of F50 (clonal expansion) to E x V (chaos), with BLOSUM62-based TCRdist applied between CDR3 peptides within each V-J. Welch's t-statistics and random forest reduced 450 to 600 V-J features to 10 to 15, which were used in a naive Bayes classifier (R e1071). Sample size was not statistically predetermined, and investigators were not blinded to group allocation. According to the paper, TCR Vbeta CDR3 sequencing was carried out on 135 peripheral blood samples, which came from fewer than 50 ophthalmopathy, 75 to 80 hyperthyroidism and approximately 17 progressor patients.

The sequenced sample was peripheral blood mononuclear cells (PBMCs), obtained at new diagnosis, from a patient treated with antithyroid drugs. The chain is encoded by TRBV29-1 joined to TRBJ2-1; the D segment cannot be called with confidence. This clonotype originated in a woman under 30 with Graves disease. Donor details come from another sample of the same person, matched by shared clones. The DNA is TGCAGCGTTGAACCCAGCTTTGGGTCCTACAATGAGCAGTTCTTC. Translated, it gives CSVEPSFGSYNEQFF.